The entry below gives a single TCR beta chain sequence along with its context. The data originate from a study of T-cell memory formation after mild COVID-19. TCRdb passed the 5' RACE reads through MiXCR, listing each CDR3 protein once. The sample lists around 260,000 distinct CDR3 sequences; roughly 17% were seen once. The CDR3 runs 14 residues. The junction had 5 bases not matched to a gene; V was cut back by 2 bases and J by 13 bases. The germline V gene encodes CDR1 MNHEY and CDR2 SVGEGT. This receptor was obtained from a man aged 18 to 30 who had mild COVID-19 (a few samples of this study predate the infection). Cell type and time point are not known. The chain recombines TRBV6-2 or TRBV6-3 with TRBJ2-1; 13 positions match TRBD2. Sequencing input: PBMCs or a T cell subset sorted from them (not recorded which). The CDR3 coding sequence is TGTGCCAGCAGTTACGGACTAGCGGGGGCTGAACAGTTCTTC. Residues: CASSYGLAGAEQFF.